This passage covers 17 T cell receptor beta chains from one sample sequenced in a study of cytomegalovirus exposure and HLA in healthy donors. Researchers ran the PCR with 60 Vbeta and 13 Jbeta primers. Method: immunoSEQ multiplex PCR; TCRdb's copy keeps in-frame clones and lacks some. The repertoire holds some 180,000 clones, with approximately 82% as singletons. The specimen was PBMCs. Receptors originate from a girl aged 2-10 years in good health and CMV-seropositive.

The chain joins TRBV5-1 to TRBJ2-3, with D possibly TRBD2 on 5 matching bases. The CDR3 has 14 residues. Deletions cut 4 bases from V and 3 bases from J, with 12 bases between. Germline CDR1 and CDR2: SGHRS and YFSETQ. CDR3 sequence (DNA): TGCGCCAGCAGCCTCCAAGAGGGTACAGATACGCAGTATTTT. Its translation is CASSLQEGTDTQYF.

This clone has more than one count but fewer than ten. The J gene is TRBJ1-1, the V gene TRBV2; no reliable D call. CDR1 and CDR2 (germline): SNHLY, FYNNEI. This CDR3 region has 11 residues. V lost 4 bases, J lost 12 bases, and 12 bases lay in between. The CDR3 sequence: CASSAVGPTFF. The DNA of the CDR3 is TGTGCCAGCAGTGCGGTCGGTCCTACTTTCTTT.

The gene calls are TRBV20-1 and TRBJ1-2; tentative D call: TRBD1 (6 bases). Trimming removed 6 bases at V and 8 bases at J, with 13 bases between. This CDR3 is 11 amino acids long. Germline V CDR1 and CDR2: DFQATT, SNEGSKA (reference sequence). The chain's CDR3 is CSAPGTGGYTF. The CDR3 bases are TGCAGTGCCCCTGGAACAGGGGGCTACACCTTC.

This clone was seen more than once but under ten times. The chain is built from TRBV5-1 and TRBJ1-3, with 8 nucleotides matching TRBD1. The CDR3 extends over 15 amino acids. The junction had 6 bases not matched to a gene; V was cut back by 7 bases and J by 0 bases. In germline, CDR1 is SGHRS, CDR2 YFSETQ. CDR3 residues: CASAQGESSGNTIYF. The DNA for the CDR3 is TGCGCCAGCGCACAGGGGGAAAGCTCTGGAAACACCATATATTTT. The whole variable domain, filled in from reference TRBV5-1 and TRBJ1-3, reads KAGVTQTPRYLIKTRGQQVTLSCSPISGHRSVSWYQQTPGQGLQFLFEYFSETQRNKGNFPGRFSGRQFSNSRSEMNVSTLELGDSALYLCASAQGESSGNTIYFGEGSWLTVV.

V gene TRBV5-1 combines with J gene TRBJ2-7, with 8 nucleotides matching TRBD2. CDR1 is SGHRS, CDR2 YFSETQ, per germline. J was trimmed by 4 bases and V by 4 bases; bases with no gene match: 7. This CDR3 contains 14 residues. This CDR3 reads CASSVAGGWYEQYF. The CDR3 DNA is TGCGCCAGCAGCGTGGCGGGGGGTTGGTACGAGCAGTACTTC.

This clone was recorded once. The rearrangement joins TRBV5-1 to TRBJ2-3; TRBD1 agrees at 8 bases. V shed 4 bases and J 4 bases; nucleotides not matched to a gene: 8. Germline CDR1 and CDR2: SGHRS and YFSETQ. CDR3 size: 15 residues. The CDR3 DNA sequence: TGCGCCAGCAGCCGGGCCAGGGGGCGCGCAGATACGCAGTATTTT. It is translated as CASSRARGRADTQYF.

This chain joins TRBV9 and TRBJ1-1, with D tentatively TRBD1 (6 bases). The CDR3 length is 13 residues. Germline-derived CDR1 and CDR2 are SGDLS and YYNGEE. Between the trimmed V and J ends, which lost 3 bases and 7 bases, there was a span of 13 bases. CDR3 DNA sequence: TGTGCCAGCAGCGACACTACAGGGCATGAAGCTTTCTTT. This translates into CASSDTTGHEAFF.

V is TRBV4-2 and J is TRBJ1-1; no firm D call. Germline loops: CDR1 LGHNA, CDR2 YNFKEQ. V shed 8 bases and J shed 0 bases, with 16 bases lying between them. The CDR3 totals 15 residues. In DNA, the CDR3 is TGTGCCAGCTTCTCGCCGCGGGCGGTGAACACTGAAGCTTTCTTT. This codes for CASFSPRAVNTEAFF.

V usage is TRBV1 and J usage is TRBJ2-7; the table's D call, TRBD1, has no DNA check behind it. TRBV1 corresponds to a pseudogene. The CDR3 consists of 18 residues. CDR3 nucleotides: TGCACCAGCAGCCAAGATGGGGCTCGGGCGAAACCAAAACACGAGCAGTACTTC. Translation: CTSSQDGARAKPKHEQYF.

The chain uses TRBV5-8 and TRBJ2-7; 8 nucleotides match TRBD1. This CDR3 is 14 amino acids long. V lost 0 bases to trimming and J lost 1 base; unmatched junction nucleotides: 0. The germline V gene has CDR1 SGHTS and CDR2 YDEGEE. The CDR3 nucleotides read TGTGCCAGCAGCTTGGACAGGGGGTCCTACGAGCAGTACTTC. Residues: CASSLDRGSYEQYF.

The chain couples TRBV28 to TRBJ1-1, with TRBD1 as a possible D gene (5 bases). Trimming stripped 7 bases from V and 4 bases from J, with 7 bases between. The CDR3 extends over 11 amino acids. From germline, CDR1 is MDHEN and CDR2 SYDVKM. The CDR3 coding sequence is TGTGCCAGCATCGGGGGCACTGAAGCTTTCTTT. Amino acids: CASIGGTEAFF. Full variable domain (remainder filled in from reference TRBV28 and TRBJ1-1): DVKVTQSSRYLVKRTGEKVFLECVQDMDHENMFWYRQDPGLGLRLIYFSYDVKMKEKGDIPEGYSVSREKKERFSLILESASTNQTSMYLCASIGGTEAFFGQGTRLTVV.

The chain carries TRBV13 and TRBJ1-1, with D possibly TRBD1 on 5 matching bases. This CDR3 spans 13 amino acids. Between the trimmed V and J ends, which lost 6 bases and 8 bases, there was a span of 16 bases. Germline CDR1 reads PRHDT; CDR2 reads FYEKMQ (reference sequence). The chain's CDR3 is CASSFDSAFEAFF. The CDR3 coding sequence is TGTGCCAGCAGTTTCGACAGCGCCTTCGAAGCTTTCTTT. The full variable domain, in which reference TRBV13 and TRBJ1-1 provide the parts outside the CDR3, is AAGVIQSPRHLIKEKRETATLKCYPIPRHDTVYWYQQGPGQDPQFLISFYEKMQSDKGSIPDRFSAQQFSDYHSELNMSSLELGDSALYFCASSFDSAFEAFFGQGTRLTVV.

J is TRBJ1-3 and V is TRBV12-5; no clear D gene. The germline V and J ends were trimmed by 8 bases and 1 base, with 15 bases remaining between them. The CDR3 consists of 15 residues. Germline V gives CDR1 LGHNT, CDR2 FRNRAP. For the CDR3, the DNA is TGTGCTAGTCGCTACGGTAATCGGTCTGGAAACACCATATATTTT. Translated, it gives CASRYGNRSGNTIYF. Looking up the rest from reference TRBV12-5 and TRBJ1-3 gives the full variable domain: DARVTQTPRHKVTEMGQEVTMRCQPILGHNTVFWYRQTMMQGLELLAYFRNRAPLDDSGMPKDRFSAEMPDATLATLKIQPSEPRDSAVYFCASRYGNRSGNTIYFGEGSWLTVV.

This clone showed up just a few times. V and J are TRBV5-1 and TRBJ2-3, with TRBD1 identical over 9 bases. J gave up 0 bases and V 2 bases, and 1 base lay outside the gene matches. The germline V gene has CDR1 SGHRS and CDR2 YFSETQ. The CDR3 is made up of 15 amino acids. The chain's CDR3 is CASSFGTGSTDTQYF. In DNA, the CDR3 is TGCGCCAGCAGCTTTGGGACAGGGAGCACAGATACGCAGTATTTT. Filled out from reference TRBV5-1 and TRBJ2-3, the complete variable domain reads KAGVTQTPRYLIKTRGQQVTLSCSPISGHRSVSWYQQTPGQGLQFLFEYFSETQRNKGNFPGRFSGRQFSNSRSEMNVSTLELGDSALYLCASSFGTGSTDTQYFGPGTRLTVL.

This clone occurred a few times. The rearrangement links TRBV11-1 to TRBJ1-1; a possible D gene is TRBD1 (6 bases). This CDR3 is built from 14 residues. Germline lookup yields CDR1 SGHAT and CDR2 FQDESV (reference sequence). V gave up 0 bases and J gave up 6 bases, with 11 bases separating them. The CDR3 DNA reads TGTGCCAGCAGCTTAGCTTGGCAGGGGCCTGAAGCTTTCTTT. This translates into CASSLAWQGPEAFF.

The chain is built from TRBV6-4 and TRBJ1-6; D not resolved. Trimming cost V 6 bases and J 5 bases, with 14 bases left between them. CDR3 length: 15 amino acids. Germline lookup yields CDR1 MRHNA and CDR2 SNTAGT. This CDR3 is CASRPEHVNNSPLHF. CDR3 DNA sequence: TGTGCCAGCAGGCCGGAGCACGTCAATAATTCACCCCTCCACTTT.

The count of this clone is one. The rearrangement links TRBV27 to TRBJ2-4; D is unclear. Deletions cut 5 bases from V and 0 bases from J, with 8 bases between. This CDR3 has 14 residues. CDR1 and CDR2 (germline): MNHEY, SMNVEV (reference sequence). CDR3 in DNA: TGTGCCAGCAGTCCCAAATTAGCCAAAAACATTCAGTACTTC. Protein sequence: CASSPKLAKNIQYF.